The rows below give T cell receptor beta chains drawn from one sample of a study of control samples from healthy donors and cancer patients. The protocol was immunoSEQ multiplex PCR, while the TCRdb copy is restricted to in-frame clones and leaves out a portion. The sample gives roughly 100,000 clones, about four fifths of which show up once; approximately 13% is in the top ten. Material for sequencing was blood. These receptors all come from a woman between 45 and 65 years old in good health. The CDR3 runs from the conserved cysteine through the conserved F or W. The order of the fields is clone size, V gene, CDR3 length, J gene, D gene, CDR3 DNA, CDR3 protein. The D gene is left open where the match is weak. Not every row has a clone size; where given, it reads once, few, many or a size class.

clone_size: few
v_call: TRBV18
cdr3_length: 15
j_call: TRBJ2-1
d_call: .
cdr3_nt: TGTGCCAGCTCACCAGGCACCAACTCCTACAATGAGCAGTTCTTC
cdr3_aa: CASSPGTNSYNEQFF

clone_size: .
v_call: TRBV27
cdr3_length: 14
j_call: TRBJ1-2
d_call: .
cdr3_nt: TGTGCCAGCAGTCCGGGGATTGCTAACTATGGCTACACCTTC
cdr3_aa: CASSPGIANYGYTF

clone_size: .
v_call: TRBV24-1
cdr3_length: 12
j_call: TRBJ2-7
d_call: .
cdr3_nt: TGTGCCACCAAAGGTAACGGATACGAGCAGTACTTC
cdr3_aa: CATKGNGYEQYF

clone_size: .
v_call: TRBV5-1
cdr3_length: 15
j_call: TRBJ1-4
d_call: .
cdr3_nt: TGCGCCAGCAGCTTGGAGGGACGAGAGAGCGAAAAACTGTTTTTT
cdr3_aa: CASSLEGRESEKLFF

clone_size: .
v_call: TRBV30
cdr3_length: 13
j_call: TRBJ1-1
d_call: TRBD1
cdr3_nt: TGTGCCTGGAGTGGGGACAGAAACACTGAAGCTTTCTTT
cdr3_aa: CAWSGDRNTEAFF

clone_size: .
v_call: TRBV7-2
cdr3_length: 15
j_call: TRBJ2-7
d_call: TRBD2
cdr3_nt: TGTGCCAGCAGCCTAACGACTAGCGGGAGGGACGAGCAGTACTTC
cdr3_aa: CASSLTTSGRDEQYF

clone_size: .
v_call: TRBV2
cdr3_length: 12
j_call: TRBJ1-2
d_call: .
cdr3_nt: TGTGCCAGCAAACAGGTTCCCAATGGCTACACCTTC
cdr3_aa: CASKQVPNGYTF

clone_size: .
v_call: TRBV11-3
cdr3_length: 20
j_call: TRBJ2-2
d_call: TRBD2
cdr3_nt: TGTGCCAGCAGCTTAGATCTCCCTAGCGGGGGGGCTACATTCATCGGGGAGCTGTTTTTT
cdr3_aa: CASSLDLPSGGATFIGELFF

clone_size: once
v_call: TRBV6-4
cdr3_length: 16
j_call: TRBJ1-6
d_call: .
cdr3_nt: TGTGCCAGCAGTTTCGGCCCCCCGGGAAATAATTCACCCCTCCACTTT
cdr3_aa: CASSFGPPGNNSPLHF

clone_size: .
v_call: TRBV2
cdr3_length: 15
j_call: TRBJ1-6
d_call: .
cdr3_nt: TGTGCCAGCATTATAGGGATGTCCTATAATTCACCCCTCCACTTT
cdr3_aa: CASIIGMSYNSPLHF

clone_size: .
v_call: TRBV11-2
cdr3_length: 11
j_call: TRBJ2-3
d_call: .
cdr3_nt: TGTGCCAGCAGCCAAACAGATACGCAGTATTTT
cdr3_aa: CASSQTDTQYF

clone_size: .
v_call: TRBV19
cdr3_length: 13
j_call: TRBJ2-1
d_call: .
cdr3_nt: TGTGCCAGTAGTATTTTTGTACGCAATGAGCAGTTCTTC
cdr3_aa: CASSIFVRNEQFF

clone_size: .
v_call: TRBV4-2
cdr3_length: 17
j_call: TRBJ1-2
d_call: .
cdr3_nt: TGTGCCAGCAGCCAAGGTTCCTTTTGGGGGGCTGCAGATGGCTACACCTTC
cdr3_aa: CASSQGSFWGAADGYTF

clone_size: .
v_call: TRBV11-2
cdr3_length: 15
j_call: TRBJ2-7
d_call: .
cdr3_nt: TGTGCCAGCAGCACCTACAGGGGGGAGGGCTACGAGCAGTACTTC
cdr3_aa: CASSTYRGEGYEQYF

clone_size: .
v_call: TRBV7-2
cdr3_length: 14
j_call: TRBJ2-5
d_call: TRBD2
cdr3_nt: TGTGCCAGCAGCTTTGGGACTAGCAGGGAGACCCAGTACTTC
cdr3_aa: CASSFGTSRETQYF

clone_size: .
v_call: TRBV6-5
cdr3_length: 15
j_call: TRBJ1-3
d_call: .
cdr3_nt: TGTGCCAGCAGTTACCCTAGGGGGTCTGGAAACACCATATATTTT
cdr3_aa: CASSYPRGSGNTIYF